Each of the 10 T cell receptor beta chains below was sequenced from the same sample in a study of blood T cell repertoires in COVID-19. Profiled with immunoSEQ multiplex PCR; TCRdb holds only in-frame clones, not every one. The table lists 130,000 to 150,000 clones, 65% to 85% of them singletons. The sample consisted of PBMCs or T cells enriched from blood (not recorded which). The receptors here all came from a woman in her 50s who had been exposed to COVID-19.

The chain combines TRBV19 with TRBJ2-2, with a possible D match to TRBD2 (6 bases). V lost 5 bases and J lost 6, with 13 bases in between. Germline V lookup: CDR1 LNHDA, CDR2 SQIVND (reference sequence). The CDR3 has 14 residues. The chain's CDR3 is CASSGGIRAGELFF. CDR3 sequence (DNA): TGTGCCAGTAGTGGAGGGATCCGGGCCGGGGAGCTGTTTTTT. The whole variable domain, remainder taken from reference TRBV19 and TRBJ2-2, is DGGITQSPKYLFRKEGQNVTLSCEQNLNHDAMYWYRQDPGQGLRLIYYSQIVNDFQKGDIAEGYSVSREKKESFPLTVTSAQKNPTAFYLCASSGGIRAGELFFGEGSRLTVL.

This clone was recorded once. This rearrangement joins TRBV5-1 to TRBJ1-4; D is uncertain. V lost 0 bases and J 8 bases, leaving 11 bases between the germline ends. Germline V gene data show CDR1 as SGHRS and CDR2 as YFSETQ. The length of the CDR3 is 14 residues. The chain's CDR3 is CASSLAGRGEKLFF. The CDR3 region has the DNA TGCGCCAGCAGCTTGGCCGGGCGGGGAGAAAAACTGTTTTTT.

This clone was observed a single time. The rearrangement links TRBV3-1 (or the pseudogene TRBV3-2) to TRBJ1-1; weak D call: TRBD1 (5 bases). In germline, CDR1 is LGHDT, CDR2 YNNKEL (reference sequence). The CDR3 sequence is 14 residues long. Trimming pared 4 bases from V and 3 bases from J, leaving 12 bases between. The CDR3 region has the DNA TGTGCCAGCAGCCCCAGGGTGTGGGACACTGAAGCTTTCTTT. It encodes CASSPRVWDTEAFF.

J is TRBJ1-1 and V is TRBV7-9; 10 nucleotides align to TRBD1. The junction had 3 bases not matched to a gene; V was cut back by 1 base and J by 4 bases. Germline assignment: CDR1 SEHNR and CDR2 FQNEAQ (reference sequence). The CDR3 is 15 amino acids. This CDR3 is CASSLVRTGGTEAFF. CDR3 bases: TGTGCCAGCAGCTTAGTTCGGACAGGGGGCACTGAAGCTTTCTTT. The full variable domain, completed using reference TRBV7-9 and TRBJ1-1, is DTGVSQNPRHKITKRGQNVTFRCDPISEHNRLYWYRQTLGQGPEFLTYFQNEAQLEKSRLLSDRFSAERPKGSFSTLEIQRTEQGDSAMYLCASSLVRTGGTEAFFGQGTRLTVV.

V usage is TRBV9 and J usage is TRBJ2-1; 11 nucleotides match TRBD2. From germline, CDR1 is SGDLS and CDR2 YYNGEE. This CDR3 contains 18 residues. V shed 4 bases and J 5 bases; nucleotides not matched to a gene: 14. This CDR3 is CASSTRERLAGTHNEQFF. Written as DNA, the CDR3 is TGTGCCAGCAGCACCCGGGAGCGACTAGCGGGAACACACAATGAGCAGTTCTTC. The variable domain in full, completed from reference TRBV9 and TRBJ2-1, reads DSGVTQTPKHLITATGQRVTLRCSPRSGDLSVYWYQQSLDQGLQFLIQYYNGEERAKGNILERFSAQQFPDLHSELNLSSLELGDSALYFCASSTRERLAGTHNEQFFGPGTRLTVL.

CDR3 coding DNA: TGTGCCAGCAGTTTTTCAGGGGTTTATAACACTGAAGCTTTCTTT. It yields the protein CASSFSGVYNTEAFF. V gene TRBV27 combines with J gene TRBJ1-1; tentatively, D is TRBD1 (6 bases). Germline CDR1 MNHEY, CDR2 SMNVEV (reference sequence). Trimming pared 3 bases from V and 2 bases from J, leaving 13 bases between. The CDR3 runs 15 residues.

The chain is built from TRBV10-1 and TRBJ2-3, with 8 bases aligning to TRBD1. CDR3 length: 13 amino acids. Germline V gene lookup returns CDR1 WNHNN and CDR2 SYGVQD (reference sequence). Trimming took 2 bases from V and 7 from J; bases not matched to a gene: 2. CDR3 nucleotides: TGCGCCAGCAGTGAGGTCAGGGGGCATACGCAGTATTTT. It yields the protein CASSEVRGHTQYF.

The chain links TRBV6-2 or TRBV6-3 to TRBJ1-1; no clear D. V shed 2 bases and J shed 3 bases, with 10 bases lying between them. Germline lookup yields CDR1 MNHEY and CDR2 SVGEGT. The CDR3 covers 14 residues. CDR3 DNA sequence: TGTGCCAGCAGTTACCTCCCTATTCACACTGAAGCTTTCTTT. This translates into CASSYLPIHTEAFF.

This clone occurred once. The chain joins TRBV7-8 to TRBJ2-1; TRBD1 aligns across 9 bases. This CDR3 region has 12 residues. Germline V gene sequence: CDR1 SGHVS, CDR2 FQNEAQ. Trimming cost V 5 bases and J 15 bases; bases outside gene matches: 8. The CDR3, as DNA: TGTGCCAGCAGCCCCAGGGACAGGGTATGGTTCTTC. This encodes CASSPRDRVWFF.

This CDR3 is CASSPTGGTDTQYF. The DNA of the CDR3 is TGTGCCAGCAGCCCAACAGGGGGCACAGATACGCAGTATTTT. The rearrangement uses TRBV5-4 and TRBJ2-3, with 7 bases fitting TRBD1. The length of the CDR3 is 14 residues. The V gene's germline CDR1 is SGHNT and CDR2 YYREEE (reference sequence). Losses at the gene ends were 4 bases for V and 1 base for J; bases not matched to a gene: 3.